The 6 T cell receptor beta chains below all came from one sample that was sequenced in a study of cytotoxic CD8 clonotypes in ibrutinib-treated CLL. Libraries were prepared by immunoSEQ multiplex PCR; TCRdb keeps only in-frame clonotypes and omits some of them. The table has 150,000 to 200,000 clones, over 75% seen once; the top ten hold about 3%. Sequenced here: PBMCs, sampled at disease progression, from a patient treated with ibrutinib. The source of these receptors is a human donor with chronic lymphocytic leukemia.

The table lists this clone with a few counts. As DNA, the CDR3 is TGTGCCAGCAGCCAAGAAACAGGGGAGAGCAATCAGCCCCAGCATTTT. Its translation is CASSQETGESNQPQHF. The chain uses TRBV4-2 and TRBJ1-5, with 7 bases aligning to TRBD1. V was clipped by 0 bases and J by 1 base; unmatched bases: 3. CDR1 is LGHNA and CDR2 is YNFKEQ in the germline V gene. The length of the CDR3 is 16 residues.

V usage is TRBV2 and J usage is TRBJ2-1; D might be TRBD2 (6 bases). Germline CDR1 and CDR2: SNHLY and FYNNEI. V gave up 3 bases and J gave up 4 bases, with 13 bases separating them. The CDR3 covers 15 residues. This CDR3 is CASSDPAGQYNEQFF. The CDR3 DNA is TGTGCCAGCAGTGACCCCGCGGGGCAGTACAATGAGCAGTTCTTC. The whole variable domain, filled in from reference TRBV2 and TRBJ2-1, reads EPEVTQTPSHQVTQMGQEVILRCVPISNHLYFYWYRQILGQKVEFLVSFYNNEISEKSEIFDDQFSVERPDGSNFTLKIRSTKLEDSAMYFCASSDPAGQYNEQFFGPGTRLTVL.

The chain couples TRBV7-7 to TRBJ2-2; 9 bases fit TRBD2. CDR1 is SSHAT, CDR2 FNYEAQ, per germline (reference sequence). V trimming: 5 bases; J trimming: 8 bases; junction bases outside the gene matches: 9. This CDR3 contains 15 residues. CDR3 region: CASSPFAGGAGELFF. For the CDR3, the DNA is TGTGCCAGCAGCCCTTTCGCGGGGGGGGCTGGGGAGCTGTTTTTT.

The CDR3 loop reads CASKPSGFSYEQYF. CDR3 nucleotide sequence: TGTGCCAGCAAACCTAGCGGGTTCTCCTACGAGCAGTACTTC. The rearrangement uses TRBV6-6 and TRBJ2-7; TRBD2 aligns across 8 bases. Trimming took 7 bases from V and 0 from J; bases not matched to a gene: 5. This CDR3 has 14 amino acids. Germline loops: CDR1 MNHNY, CDR2 SVGAGI (reference sequence).

This sequence joins TRBV5-4 and TRBJ2-5; 8 nucleotides agree with TRBD1. The CDR3 has 15 residues. V gave up 1 base and J gave up 4 bases; unmatched junction bases: 6. Germline V CDR1 and CDR2: SGHNT, YYREEE (reference sequence). CDR3: CASSLWITGGETQYF. The CDR3 DNA follows: TGTGCCAGCAGCTTGTGGATTACAGGGGGAGAGACCCAGTACTTC.

The CDR3 sequence: CASSPQLDGVNYGYTF. In nucleotides, the CDR3 is TGCGCCAGCAGCCCCCAATTGGACGGCGTTAACTATGGCTACACCTTC. The chain couples TRBV5-1 to TRBJ1-2; D is undetermined. The CDR3 is 16 residues long. The germline V gene has CDR1 SGHRS and CDR2 YFSETQ. Trimming took 4 bases from V and 1 from J, leaving 17 bases between them.